This T cell receptor beta chain was found in a study of cytomegalovirus exposure and HLA in healthy donors. This CDR3 is 15 amino acids long. Trimming removed 3 bases from V and 4 bases from J, with 13 bases in between. Germline V gene data show CDR1 as KGHSH and CDR2 as LQKENI. Note on this clone: Antigen specificity is unknown.

Study results and limitations: According to a subsequent analysis, TCR clusters from the first cohort were inclined to appear together in the 120 validation repertoires. Altogether, more than 150 TCR beta chains were recorded as cytomegalovirus-associated.

Profiled with immunoSEQ multiplex PCR; TCRdb holds only in-frame clones, not every one. The table includes 55,000 to 70,000 clones, 90% to 95% detected once. The sequencing input was PBMCs. J is TRBJ1-5 and V is TRBV18; possibly TRBD1 for D (6 bases). This receptor was obtained from a woman aged 25 to 39 in good health and CMV-seronegative. The CDR3 sequence is CASSPADRLNQPQHF. The CDR3 DNA is TGTGCCAGCTCACCTGCTGACAGGTTGAATCAGCCCCAGCATTTT.